This T cell receptor beta chain was retrieved from a study of blood T cell repertoires in COVID-19. Study context: Researchers got acute and convalescent COVID-19 samples from the United States, Italy and Spain. PBMCs, B-cell-depleted T cells, or T cells were the source of the cDNA or gDNA that made up the material.

In the authors' workflow: Amplifying reference gene primers gave estimates of nucleated cell counts. Assay: immunoSEQ multiplex PCR; the TCRdb copy retains only in-frame clones and omits some. V, J and clone size derive from that table, while D and trimming were established from the DNA sequence. Counted here are approximately 250,000 clones, 86% occurring once; the ten biggest clones make up around 9%. Germline V gene sequence: CDR1 SGHRS, CDR2 YFSETQ. The V gene lost 0 bases and the J gene lost 9 bases, with 13 bases spanning the gap. CDR3 length equals 15 residues. V usage is TRBV5-1 and J usage is TRBJ1-6; no clear D gene. This clonotype was obtained from a man aged 35 to 55 with active or convalescent COVID-19. Sequenced material: peripheral blood. The CDR3 here is CASSLVGGYSSPLHF. Here the CDR3 DNA reads TGCGCCAGCAGCTTGGTTGGAGGGTACTCTTCACCCCTCCACTTT.